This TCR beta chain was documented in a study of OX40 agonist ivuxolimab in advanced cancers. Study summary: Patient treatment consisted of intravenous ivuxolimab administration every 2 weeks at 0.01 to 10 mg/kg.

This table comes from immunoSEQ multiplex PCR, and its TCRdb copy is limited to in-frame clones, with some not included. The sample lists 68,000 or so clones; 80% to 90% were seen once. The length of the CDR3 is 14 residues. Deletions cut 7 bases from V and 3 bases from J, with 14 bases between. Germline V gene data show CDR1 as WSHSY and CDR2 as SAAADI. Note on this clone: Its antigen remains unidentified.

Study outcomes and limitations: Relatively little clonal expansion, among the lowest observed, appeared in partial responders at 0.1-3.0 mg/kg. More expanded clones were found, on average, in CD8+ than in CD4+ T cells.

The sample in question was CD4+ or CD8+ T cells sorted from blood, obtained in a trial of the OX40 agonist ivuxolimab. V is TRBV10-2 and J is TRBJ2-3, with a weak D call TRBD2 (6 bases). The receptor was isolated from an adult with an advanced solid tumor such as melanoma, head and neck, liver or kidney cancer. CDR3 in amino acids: CASKGSGGTDTQYF. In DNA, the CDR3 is TGCGCCAGCAAAGGGAGTGGGGGGACAGATACGCAGTATTTT.